Shown below are 26 T cell receptor beta chains from a single sample sequenced in a study of regulatory T cells in long-lasting Graves disease. Arm-PCR with iRepertoire HTBI primers amplified the CDR3 regions for these TCR beta libraries. One entry per CDR3 protein results from TCRdb running MiXCR on the multiplex PCR reads. The sample carries approximately 540,000 distinct CDR3 sequences, 12% recorded once. The sample's time point: newly diagnosed GD, antithyroid drugs for less than 3 months. Isolated PBMC RNA provided the starting material for the TCR library. The sample was also linked to a second study, of T cells in Graves' hyperthyroidism and ophthalmopathy.

The starting material was peripheral blood mononuclear cells (PBMCs), obtained at new diagnosis, from a patient treated with antithyroid drugs. These receptors originate from a woman aged 25-40 years with Graves disease.

In its sample, this clonotype was seen many times. Here the CDR3 reads CASSESYFGEKLFF. CDR3 DNA sequence: TGCGCCAGCAGTGAGTCTTACTTCGGTGAAAAACTGTTTTTT. The V gene is TRBV10-2, the J gene TRBJ1-4, with no clear D. The germline V gene encodes CDR1 WSHSY and CDR2 SAAADI. The germline V and J ends were trimmed by 0 bases and 7 bases, with 9 bases remaining between them. The CDR3 is made up of 14 amino acids.

This sequence joins TRBV27 and TRBJ1-6; D unclear. Germline assignment: CDR1 MNHEY and CDR2 SMNVEV (reference sequence). This CDR3 region has 14 residues. The ends were cut back, 8 bases at V and 4 bases at J, with 12 bases in the middle. CDR3 amino acids: CASSKDRYNSPLHF. CDR3 sequence (DNA): TGTGCCAGCTCAAAGGACCGATATAATTCACCCCTCCACTTT.

This clonotype was recorded at least ten times. In DNA form, the CDR3 reads TGTGCCGGCCAGGCCACCGAAGGGCGCTCTTCACCCCTCCACTTT. Its protein product is CAGQATEGRSSPLHF. The V gene is TRBV2, the J gene TRBJ1-6, with D uncertain. Germline V lookup: CDR1 SNHLY, CDR2 FYNNEI. The V gene lost 11 bases and the J gene lost 9 bases, with 23 bases spanning the gap. The CDR3 contains 15 residues.

This clonotype was seen many times. This chain connects TRBV5-1 to TRBJ1-4, with 8 bases matching TRBD1. The CDR3 contains 16 residues. The germline V gene encodes CDR1 SGHRS and CDR2 YFSETQ. V lost 0 bases and J lost 8; bases outside the gene matches: 9. The CDR3 reads CASSLDPDRGQEKLFF. CDR3 coding DNA: TGCGCCAGCAGCTTGGATCCTGACAGGGGTCAGGAAAAACTGTTTTTT.

This clonotype was seen at least ten times. The chain uses TRBV5-4 and TRBJ2-7, with D perhaps matching TRBD2 (6 bases). The germline gives CDR1 SGHNT, CDR2 YYREEE (reference sequence). V lost 4 bases, J lost 6 bases, and 14 bases lay in between. This CDR3 region has 13 residues. CDR3: CASSGGEFSEQYF. In DNA form, the CDR3 reads TGTGCCAGCAGCGGAGGGGAGTTTAGCGAGCAGTACTTC.

This clonotype was observed at least ten times. V gene TRBV30 combines with J gene TRBJ2-7, with TRBD2 matching over 7 bases. V dropped 4 bases and J dropped 5; count of bases not matched to a gene: 11. The CDR3 covers 14 residues. CDR1 is GTSNPN, CDR2 SVGIG, per germline (reference sequence). DNA for the CDR3: TGTGCCTGGAATAGGGTGGGAGGGCTCGACGAGCAGTACTTC. Protein sequence: CAWNRVGGLDEQYF.

The table lists this clonotype with many counts. The V gene is TRBV30, the J gene TRBJ1-6; TRBD1 matches at 7 bases. The CDR3 is made up of 13 amino acids. Germline lookup yields CDR1 GTSNPN and CDR2 SVGIG (reference sequence). V lost 1 base to trimming and J lost 6 bases; unmatched junction nucleotides: 0. In nucleotides, the CDR3 is TGTGCCTGGAGTGGACAGGGTAATTCACCCCTCCACTTT. Its translation is CAWSGQGNSPLHF.

The table lists this clonotype with many counts. The chain carries TRBV7-9 and TRBJ1-2, with TRBD1 as a possible D gene (5 bases). The CDR3 is 15 amino acids. The V gene's germline CDR1 is SEHNR and CDR2 FQNEAQ (reference sequence). Trimming shortened V by 3 bases and J by 7 bases, and 18 bases separated the two germline ends. CDR3 in DNA: TGTGCCAGCAGCTTCCTAGTGGGGGGAATTTCTGGCTACACCTTC. Its protein is CASSFLVGGISGYTF.

The chain recombines TRBV6-9 with TRBJ1-2; TRBD1 matches at 7 bases. Germline V lookup: CDR1 MNHGY, CDR2 SVAAGI. CDR3 length: 14 residues. V dropped 3 bases and J dropped 3; count of bases not matched to a gene: 4. CDR3 residues: CASSYKGGDYGYTF. The CDR3 bases are TGTGCCAGCAGTTACAAAGGGGGCGACTATGGCTACACCTTC.

This clonotype was seen ten or more times. CDR3 nucleotides: TGTGCCAGCAGCTTAATGGAGACACAGTTGGGCTACGAGCAGTACTTC. Protein: CASSLMETQLGYEQYF. The chain recombines TRBV7-2 with TRBJ2-7, with unresolved D. Trimming pared 2 bases from V and 3 bases from J, leaving 17 bases between. Germline V gene data show CDR1 as SGHTA and CDR2 as FQGNSA. The CDR3 length is 16 residues.

This clonotype was seen at least ten times. The chain carries TRBV6-2 or TRBV6-3 and TRBJ2-1; 11 positions match TRBD2. J gave up 2 bases and V 4 bases, and 10 bases lay outside the gene matches. The CDR3 extends over 18 amino acids. CDR1 is MNHEY and CDR2 is SVGEGT in the germline V gene. CDR3 DNA: TGTGCCAGCAGTTCCCTAGTAGCGGGAGGGGTTGCCTACAATGAGCAGTTCTTC. It yields the protein CASSSLVAGGVAYNEQFF.

This clonotype showed up just a few times. V is TRBV10-3 and J is TRBJ1-1; D call uncertain. This CDR3 region has 16 residues. From germline, CDR1 is ENHRY and CDR2 SYGVKD. V was trimmed by 1 base and J by 0 bases, leaving 12 bases between them. CDR3 sequence: CAISEFSTSMNTEAFF. CDR3 sequence (DNA): TGTGCCATCAGTGAGTTCAGCACAAGTATGAACACTGAAGCTTTCTTT.

This clonotype has just a few counts. The V call is TRBV19, the J call TRBJ1-1, with unresolved D. Trimming removed 3 bases at V and 0 bases at J, with 8 bases between. The CDR3 is 14 amino acids. From germline, CDR1 is LNHDA and CDR2 SQIVND (reference sequence). The CDR3, as DNA: TGTGCCAGTAGTATGGATGGGCTGAACACTGAAGCTTTCTTT. Protein: CASSMDGLNTEAFF.

This clonotype was seen at least ten times. V gene TRBV19 combines with J gene TRBJ2-5; possible D gene TRBD1, 5 bases. V was pared by 1 base and J by 1 base, with 13 bases between. Germline V gene lookup returns CDR1 LNHDA and CDR2 SQIVND (reference sequence). This CDR3 spans 16 amino acids. The CDR3 protein is CASSIVHSRGQETQYF. CDR3 sequence (DNA): TGTGCCAGTAGTATAGTACATTCAAGGGGCCAAGAGACCCAGTACTTC.

This clonotype has more than one count but fewer than ten. The CDR3 bases are TGTGCCAGCTCACCACTGGGGAACAGCGGAGATACGCAGTATTTT. Its protein product is CASSPLGNSGDTQYF. This rearrangement joins TRBV18 to TRBJ2-3; D might be TRBD2 (5 bases). Trimming took off 1 base at V and 5 bases at J, with 13 bases between the two ends. The germline V gene encodes CDR1 KGHSH and CDR2 LQKENI. This CDR3 has 15 residues.

This clonotype showed up many times. An end of the junction does not agree with germline; a read error may underlie this. This rearrangement joins TRBV20-1 to TRBJ1-1, with TRBD1 identical over 12 bases. Germline values: CDR1 DFQATT, CDR2 SNEGSKA (reference sequence). This CDR3 is 16 amino acids long. The DNA for the CDR3 is TGCAGTGCGCCACACCGGGACAGGGGGCGATACACTGAAGCTTGCTTT. It codes for CSAPHRDRGRYTEACF.

The sample holds many counts of this clonotype. V usage is TRBV6-5 and J usage is TRBJ1-2; D is uncertain. Germline lookup yields CDR1 MNHEY and CDR2 SVGAGI. V was cut by 0 bases and J by 3 bases, with 5 bases left in between. The CDR3 spans 13 residues. CDR3 sequence (DNA): TGTGCCAGCAGTTACTCTGGGGACTATGGCTACACCTTC. Its translation: CASSYSGDYGYTF.

The chain has TRBV11-2 and TRBJ2-2, with 7 bases lining up with TRBD2. Trimming removed 5 bases from V and 3 bases from J; junction bases left unmatched: 6. Germline V gene sequence: CDR1 SGHAT, CDR2 FQNNGV. The CDR3 spans 15 residues. In DNA, the CDR3 is TGTGCCAGCAGCCTGCGACTAGCCGACACCGGGGAGCTGTTTTTT. Encoded protein: CASSLRLADTGELFF.

This clonotype was counted at least ten times. The rearrangement uses TRBV7-9 and TRBJ2-7; unclear D gene. The CDR3 extends over 13 amino acids. The V gene lost 7 bases and the J gene lost 1 base, with 11 bases spanning the gap. Germline-derived CDR1 and CDR2 are SEHNR and FQNEAQ (reference sequence). The CDR3 DNA sequence: TGTGCCAGCACTCCTAGGGCGTCCTACGAGCAGTACTTC. Translating gives CASTPRASYEQYF.

The table lists this clonotype with many counts. The chain recombines TRBV6-5 with TRBJ1-4, with 9 bases lining up with TRBD1. The J segment lost 8 bases and the V segment lost 4 bases, leaving 5 bases of the junction unmatched. Germline V lookup: CDR1 MNHEY, CDR2 SVGAGI. The CDR3 covers 14 residues. The CDR3 loop reads CASSSGTGTEKLFF. CDR3 nucleotides: TGTGCCAGCAGTTCCGGGACAGGGACCGAAAAACTGTTTTTT.

This clonotype appeared many times. The chain has TRBV29-1 and TRBJ2-4, with D perhaps TRBD2 (6 bases). Deletions cut 6 bases from V and 8 bases from J, with 17 bases between. CDR3 size: 13 residues. CDR1 SQVTM and CDR2 ANQGSEA come from the germline V gene. The CDR3 region has the DNA TGCAGCGTCCAAGCTTTTTGGGGGGACATTCAGTACTTC. Its protein is CSVQAFWGDIQYF.

Worth noting for this clonotype: This likely came from a read error, as a far larger clone is one base away. The chain combines TRBV7-9 with TRBJ2-1, with D possibly being TRBD2 (6 bases). Germline CDR1 reads SEHNR; CDR2 reads FQNEAQ (reference sequence). The V and J ends lost 1 base and 2 bases respectively, with 12 bases between them. The CDR3 contains 16 residues. The CDR3 sequence: CASSLEIGTPYNEQFF. The CDR3 nucleotides are TGTGCCAGCAGCTTAGAAATCGGGACTCCCTACAATGAGCAGTTCTTC.

The CDR3 region has the DNA TGTGCCATCAGTGATGGGTGGGGCACAGATACGCAGTATTTT. This encodes CAISDGWGTDTQYF. The chain carries TRBV10-3 and TRBJ2-3; D remains unclear. CDR1 is ENHRY, CDR2 SYGVKD, per germline. Deletions cut 3 bases from V and 1 base from J, with 8 bases between. There are 14 residues in the CDR3.

The chain recombines TRBV25-1 with TRBJ2-7, with D maybe TRBD1 (6 bases). Germline V gives CDR1 MGHDK, CDR2 SYGVNS. Trimming pared 11 bases from V and 2 bases from J, leaving 13 bases between. CDR3 length: 12 amino acids. The CDR3 sequence: CAPRGLPYEQYF. The DNA for the CDR3 is TGTGCCCCCAGGGGCTTACCCTACGAGCAGTACTTC.

This clonotype has a count of ten or more. The chain carries TRBV18 and TRBJ2-7; D unresolved. CDR3 length: 13 amino acids. Per germline, CDR1 KGHSH and CDR2 LQKENI. Trimming removed 0 bases from V and 6 bases from J, with 9 bases in between. CDR3 sequence reads: CASSPPTVGEQYF. The CDR3 DNA reads as TGTGCCAGCTCACCACCAACGGTTGGCGAGCAGTACTTC.

The table lists this clonotype with many counts. This sequence joins TRBV4-1 and TRBJ2-1; the D is unclear. Germline-derived CDR1 and CDR2 are MGHRA and YSYEKL. Trimming took off 2 bases at V and 1 base at J, with 6 bases between the two ends. The CDR3 totals 14 residues. In DNA form, the CDR3 reads TGCGCCAGCAGCCAAACGCCGTCCTACAATGAGCAGTTCTTC. It yields the protein CASSQTPSYNEQFF.